This entry lists 28 T cell receptor beta chains sequenced from one sample in a study of CD8 T cells in Susac syndrome. An input of about 0.5 to 1 ug of RNA was subjected to reverse transcription using random hexamers. TCRdb reprocessed the immunoSEQ multiplex PCR reads via MiXCR and lists one record per CDR3 protein. The sample lists 250,000 to 350,000 distinct CDR3 sequences, 92% occurring once. Sequencing input: CD4+ T cells from PBMCs. The receptor source for this set is a human donor with multiple sclerosis.

The gene calls are TRBV28 and TRBJ2-7; 7 bases line up with TRBD1. Per the germline V gene, CDR1 is MDHEN and CDR2 is SYDVKM. The CDR3 is 14 amino acids. Trimming cost V 6 bases and J 1 base; bases outside gene matches: 6. The CDR3, as DNA: TGTGCCAGCAGCCCGGGACAGTCATCCTACGAGCAGTACTTC. Translating gives CASSPGQSSYEQYF.

The rearrangement uses TRBV20-1 and TRBJ1-4, with TRBD1 matching 9 bases. This CDR3 contains 14 residues. Losses at the gene ends were 0 bases for V and 6 bases for J; bases not matched to a gene: 2. Germline V CDR1 and CDR2: DFQATT, SNEGSKA (reference sequence). The CDR3 spells CSAREGQGYEKLFF. The CDR3 nucleotides are TGCAGTGCTAGAGAAGGACAGGGGTATGAAAAACTGTTTTTT.

The chain is built from TRBV30 and TRBJ1-1; D uncertain. V was pared by 3 bases and J by 2 bases, with 10 bases between. The CDR3 totals 13 residues. The germline gives CDR1 GTSNPN, CDR2 SVGIG (reference sequence). CDR3 DNA sequence: TGTGCCTGGAGAAAGGGCAGAAACACTGAAGCTTTCTTT. Translating gives CAWRKGRNTEAFF.

This chain links TRBV11-3 with TRBJ2-4; 8 bases line up with TRBD1. The CDR3 is 14 amino acids. Looked up from germline, CDR1 is SGHNT and CDR2 is YENEEA. V shed 1 base and J 7 bases; nucleotides not matched to a gene: 3. CDR3 DNA: TGTGCCAGCAGCTTAGGACAGGGGTTTAACATTCAGTACTTC. Translating it yields CASSLGQGFNIQYF.

J is TRBJ2-7 and V is TRBV20-1; 8 bases are a match to TRBD1. The CDR3 is made up of 14 amino acids. Trimming at V came to 1 base and at J to 5 bases, leaving 7 bases not matched to a gene. Per the germline V gene, CDR1 is DFQATT and CDR2 is SNEGSKA (reference sequence). CDR3 sequence (DNA): TGCAGTGCTAGAGCCGCGGACAGGGCCCACGAGCAGTACTTC. As protein: CSARAADRAHEQYF.

V usage is TRBV2 and J usage is TRBJ2-7; 10 bases are a match to TRBD1. This CDR3 contains 14 residues. V lost 7 bases to trimming and J lost 0 bases; unmatched junction nucleotides: 3. Germline CDR1 is SNHLY and CDR2 is FYNNEI. CDR3 in amino acids: CASTGTGVSYEQYF. DNA of the CDR3: TGTGCCAGCACCGGGACAGGGGTCTCCTACGAGCAGTACTTC.

The chain recombines TRBV10-3 with TRBJ2-3; 16 bases line up with TRBD2. This CDR3 spans 14 amino acids. Looked up from germline, CDR1 is ENHRY and CDR2 is SYGVKD. Losses at the gene ends were 10 bases for V and 4 bases for J; bases not matched to a gene: 2. The CDR3, as DNA: TGTGCCACGGGGACTAGCGGGAGGGCAGATACGCAGTATTTT. Translation: CATGTSGRADTQYF.

The chain joins TRBV7-6 to TRBJ2-7; D may be TRBD2 (6 bases). CDR1 and CDR2 (germline): SGHVS, FNYEAQ. The CDR3 spans 15 residues. Trimming took off 5 bases at V and 2 bases at J, with 16 bases between the two ends. CDR3 amino acids: CASSRGMGRTYEQYF. For the CDR3, the DNA is TGTGCCAGCAGCCGCGGGATGGGGCGGACCTACGAGCAGTACTTC.

The rearrangement links TRBV7-2 to TRBJ1-5; D may be TRBD1 (6 bases). V lost 0 bases, J lost 5 bases, and 8 bases lay in between. CDR1 and CDR2 (germline): SGHTA, FQGNSA. This CDR3 is built from 14 residues. The CDR3 region is CASSLAGGHQPQHF. DNA of the CDR3: TGTGCCAGCAGCTTAGCGGGGGGCCATCAGCCCCAGCATTTT. The whole variable domain, remainder taken from reference TRBV7-2 and TRBJ1-5, is GAGVSQSPSNKVTEKGKDVELRCDPISGHTALYWYRQSLGQGLEFLIYFQGNSAPDKSGLPSDRFSAERTGGSVSTLTIQRTQQEDSAVYLCASSLAGGHQPQHFGDGTRLSIL.

The V gene is TRBV5-1, the J gene TRBJ1-1, with D perhaps matching TRBD1 (5 bases). V lost 7 bases, J lost 0 bases, and 13 bases lay in between. This CDR3 contains 14 residues. CDR1 and CDR2 (germline): SGHRS, YFSETQ. The CDR3 DNA sequence: TGCGCCAGCGGCGTGGGACTGATGAACACTGAAGCTTTCTTT. It codes for CASGVGLMNTEAFF.

The V gene is TRBV14, the J gene TRBJ1-1; D unclear. CDR1 and CDR2 from the germline V gene are SGHDN and FVKESK. This CDR3 has 12 amino acids. Trimming left V 6 bases short and J 8 bases short, with 13 bases between. The CDR3 is CASRRAEQEAFF. For the CDR3, the DNA is TGTGCCAGCAGGCGGGCTGAACAAGAAGCTTTCTTT.

The count of this clonotype is one. This rearrangement joins TRBV9 to TRBJ2-1; D remains unclear. The CDR3 totals 14 residues. Per germline, CDR1 SGDLS and CDR2 YYNGEE. The V and J ends lost 4 bases and 4 bases respectively, with 12 bases between them. The CDR3 loop is CASSPRTNYNEQFF. CDR3 DNA sequence: TGTGCCAGCAGCCCGAGGACCAATTACAATGAGCAGTTCTTC.

V is TRBV7-2 and J is TRBJ2-1; TRBD2 matches at 11 bases. Germline V gene data show CDR1 as SGHTA and CDR2 as FQGNSA. The junction had 4 bases not matched to a gene; V was cut back by 2 bases and J by 7 bases. There are 15 residues in the CDR3. The CDR3 loop reads CASSLTGLAVNEQFF. The CDR3 nucleotides read TGTGCCAGCAGCTTAACGGGACTAGCGGTAAATGAGCAGTTCTTC.

The table lists this clonotype with a few counts. The chain joins TRBV6-1 to TRBJ1-6; perhaps TRBD1 as D (6 bases). There are 16 residues in the CDR3. The germline V and J ends were trimmed by 7 bases and 0 bases, with 13 bases remaining between them. The germline V gene has CDR1 MNHNS and CDR2 SASEGT. The CDR3 DNA reads as TGTGCCAGCAACGCAGGGGCAAGCTCCTATAATTCACCCCTCCACTTT. Amino acids: CASNAGASSYNSPLHF.

This sequence joins TRBV7-3 and TRBJ2-5; D is ambiguous. The germline V gene encodes CDR1 SGHTA and CDR2 FQGTGA. V was trimmed by 2 bases and J by 2 bases, leaving 9 bases between them. This CDR3 contains 14 residues. In DNA, the CDR3 is TGTGCCAGCAGCTTATCGGGTTTACAAGAGACCCAGTACTTC. It yields the protein CASSLSGLQETQYF.

This rearrangement joins TRBV7-2 to TRBJ1-5; perhaps TRBD1 as D (5 bases). This CDR3 is 15 amino acids long. V was pared by 2 bases and J by 5 bases, with 13 bases between. Germline CDR1 is SGHTA and CDR2 is FQGNSA. The CDR3 protein is CASSLSGIRDQPQHF. The CDR3 bases are TGTGCCAGCAGCTTATCAGGGATAAGGGATCAGCCCCAGCATTTT.

The chain joins TRBV18 to TRBJ2-1; 9 nucleotides line up with TRBD2. Losses at the gene ends were 3 bases for V and 4 bases for J; bases not matched to a gene: 4. Looked up from germline, CDR1 is KGHSH and CDR2 is LQKENI. The CDR3 consists of 15 residues. The CDR3 protein is CASSPTAGGYNEQFF. In DNA, the CDR3 is TGTGCCAGCTCACCCACGGCGGGAGGGTACAATGAGCAGTTCTTC.

This sequence joins TRBV5-5 and TRBJ2-1; 10 nucleotides match TRBD1. Germline V lookup: CDR1 SGHKS, CDR2 YYEKEE (reference sequence). The CDR3 contains 16 residues. With V trimmed by 4 bases and J by 8 bases, 12 bases remained unmatched. The CDR3: CASSRNRDRGWDEQFF. CDR3 DNA: TGTGCCAGCAGCCGAAACCGGGACAGGGGATGGGATGAGCAGTTCTTC.

V usage is TRBV2 and J usage is TRBJ2-3; D is unresolved. V was shortened by 6 bases and J by 3 bases, with 7 bases between the two germline ends. There are 12 residues in the CDR3. Germline loops: CDR1 SNHLY, CDR2 FYNNEI. The CDR3 sequence: CASSYITDTQYF. The DNA of the CDR3 is TGTGCCAGCAGCTATATAACAGATACGCAGTATTTT.

This chain links TRBV30 with TRBJ2-7, with a possible D match to TRBD1 (6 bases). The CDR3 consists of 16 residues. Germline lookup yields CDR1 GTSNPN and CDR2 SVGIG (reference sequence). V dropped 2 bases and J dropped 5 bases, with 22 bases sitting between them. CDR3 amino acids: CAWSRTEPYSGHEQYF. The DNA of the CDR3 is TGTGCCTGGAGTCGGACAGAGCCATACTCAGGTCACGAGCAGTACTTC.

J is TRBJ2-5 and V is TRBV5-1, with a tentative D call TRBD1 (5 bases). V was trimmed by 2 bases and J by 2 bases, leaving 10 bases between them. CDR3 length equals 14 residues. CDR1 and CDR2 (germline): SGHRS, YFSETQ. CDR3 region: CASSFDSLQETQYF. CDR3 coding DNA: TGCGCCAGCAGCTTCGACAGTCTACAAGAGACCCAGTACTTC.

This clonotype appeared a few times. The chain carries TRBV2 and TRBJ2-1, with 9 nucleotides matching TRBD2. With 4 bases clipped from V and 5 bases from J, the junction kept 6 bases outside the gene matches. Germline V gene data show CDR1 as SNHLY and CDR2 as FYNNEI. The CDR3 loop spans 15 amino acids. The CDR3 region has the DNA TGTGCCAGCAGTGGAGGGCTAGCGGGGAACAATGAGCAGTTCTTC. It is translated as CASSGGLAGNNEQFF. Full variable domain (outside the CDR3, taken from reference TRBV2 and TRBJ2-1): EPEVTQTPSHQVTQMGQEVILRCVPISNHLYFYWYRQILGQKVEFLVSFYNNEISEKSEIFDDQFSVERPDGSNFTLKIRSTKLEDSAMYFCASSGGLAGNNEQFFGPGTRLTVL.

Only one count was recorded for this clonotype. The chain links TRBV20-1 to TRBJ2-1, with a tentative D call TRBD2 (5 bases). The germline gives CDR1 DFQATT, CDR2 SNEGSKA (reference sequence). The CDR3 sequence is 14 residues long. Trimming left V 0 bases short and J 6 bases short, with 12 bases between. The DNA of the CDR3 is TGCAGTGCTAGAGATCGGATAGGACTCAATGAGCAGTTCTTC. Amino acids: CSARDRIGLNEQFF.

The chain is built from TRBV7-8 and TRBJ2-1; D might be TRBD2 (7 bases). The CDR3 runs 17 residues. Trimming stripped 5 bases from V and 1 base from J, with 18 bases between. Germline V gene lookup returns CDR1 SGHVS and CDR2 FQNEAQ. In nucleotides, the CDR3 is TGTGCCAGCAGCCGAACCAGCGGGGACACTTCCTACAATGAGCAGTTCTTC. Encoded protein: CASSRTSGDTSYNEQFF.

The chain joins TRBV5-1 to TRBJ2-1, with 8 bases lining up with TRBD2. Germline CDR1 is SGHRS and CDR2 is YFSETQ. CDR3 size: 14 residues. Unmatched junction bases numbered 8, after V lost 7 bases and J lost 5 bases. The CDR3: CASAGGSGDNEQFF. The CDR3, as DNA: TGCGCCAGCGCTGGGGGTAGCGGGGACAATGAGCAGTTCTTC.

This clonotype was seen just once. The chain joins TRBV7-2 to TRBJ2-3; 7 positions match TRBD1. Germline CDR1 reads SGHTA; CDR2 reads FQGNSA. The ends lost 1 base at V and 4 bases at J; junction bases unmatched: 14. This CDR3 comprises 18 residues. DNA for the CDR3: TGTGCCAGCAGCTTAGTGGATTCGACAGGGATCAGACCAGATACGCAGTATTTT. Protein: CASSLVDSTGIRPDTQYF.

The chain couples TRBV11-3 to TRBJ2-3, with D possibly matching TRBD2 (6 bases). Trimming took 5 bases from V and 6 from J, leaving 15 bases between them. The CDR3 sequence is 14 residues long. Looked up from germline, CDR1 is SGHNT and CDR2 is YENEEA. CDR3 coding DNA: TGTGCCAGCAGCCCGGGACTGCGAGGGGATACGCAGTATTTT. As protein: CASSPGLRGDTQYF. Full variable domain (outside the CDR3, taken from reference TRBV11-3 and TRBJ2-3): EAGVVQSPRYKIIEKKQPVAFWCNPISGHNTLYWYLQNLGQGPELLIRYENEEAVDDSQLPKDRFSAERLKGVDSTLKIQPAELGDSAVYLCASSPGLRGDTQYFGPGTRLTVL.

The chain combines TRBV19 with TRBJ2-1; 7 nucleotides align to TRBD2. Germline-derived CDR1 and CDR2 are LNHDA and SQIVND (reference sequence). This CDR3 region has 16 residues. Trimming cost V 6 bases and J 4 bases; bases outside gene matches: 12. The CDR3 region is CASSNTPSGAYNEQFF. CDR3 sequence (DNA): TGTGCCAGTAGCAACACTCCTAGCGGAGCATACAATGAGCAGTTCTTC.